Listed below are T cell receptor beta chains from one sample, sequenced in a study of cytomegalovirus exposure and HLA in healthy donors. The protocol was immunoSEQ multiplex PCR, while the TCRdb copy is restricted to in-frame clones and leaves out a portion. The repertoire holds tens of thousands of clones, with 75% to 85% as singletons. Sequences were obtained from PBMCs. The source of these receptors is a woman aged 40 to 50 in good health and CMV-seronegative. Each CDR3 is given with its conserved first and last residue. A D gene is named only where the DNA matches it firmly. Expanded clones get a size class; other rows say once, few or many, or leave the size out.

NA	TRBV9	NA	TRBJ2-2	CASSPGWETGELFF	TGTGCCAGCAGTCCCGGCTGGGAGACCGGGGAGCTGTTTTTT
NA	TRBV5-4	TRBD1	TRBJ1-1	CASSPDPTGLTEAFF	TGTGCCAGCAGCCCCGACCCGACAGGGCTAACTGAAGCTTTCTTT
NA	TRBV7-2	TRBD1	TRBJ1-1	CASSLDFGTAEAFF	TGTGCCAGCAGCTTAGATTTTGGGACAGCAGAAGCTTTCTTT
NA	TRBV27	TRBD1	TRBJ1-2	CASSLSPGQGIYGYTF	TGTGCCAGCAGTTTATCCCCCGGACAGGGGATCTATGGCTACACCTTC
NA	TRBV19	TRBD1	TRBJ1-5	CASSKSRGPEFGDQPQHF	TGTGCCAGTAGTAAATCCAGGGGGCCCGAGTTCGGCGATCAGCCCCAGCATTTT
NA	TRBV30	TRBD1	TRBJ1-2	CAWSQDRVYGYTF	TGTGCCTGGAGTCAGGACAGGGTCTATGGCTACACCTTC
NA	TRBV6-1	NA	TRBJ1-1	CASSERGLNTEAFF	TGTGCCAGCAGTGAGCGAGGGCTGAACACTGAAGCTTTCTTT
NA	TRBV14	NA	TRBJ1-1	CASSQWARGPVNTEAFF	TGTGCCAGCAGCCAGTGGGCTAGGGGCCCCGTGAACACTGAAGCTTTCTTT
few	TRBV19	TRBD1	TRBJ1-1	CASSNPRTGRPNTEAFF	TGTGCCAGTAGTAACCCGAGGACAGGGCGCCCGAACACTGAAGCTTTCTTT
once	TRBV28	TRBD1	TRBJ1-5	CASSSFDRGNQPQHF	TGTGCCAGCAGTTCATTCGACAGGGGAAATCAGCCCCAGCATTTT
NA	TRBV4-1	TRBD1	TRBJ2-5	CASSLGQGRDGRETQYF	TGCGCCAGCAGCCTGGGACAGGGACGGGATGGGCGAGAGACCCAGTACTTC
NA	TRBV18	NA	TRBJ1-1	CASSPHPPTEYTEAFF	TGTGCCAGCTCACCTCATCCTCCGACAGAATACACTGAAGCTTTCTTT
NA	TRBV7-3	NA	TRBJ1-1	CASSSQGGMNTEAFF	TGTGCCAGCAGCTCACAGGGTGGAATGAACACTGAAGCTTTCTTT
NA	TRBV6-5	NA	TRBJ2-1	CASSRSPRGGEQFF	TGTGCCAGCAGTCGGTCCCCCCGAGGAGGTGAGCAGTTCTTC
few	TRBV14	NA	TRBJ2-1	CASSQVPSNEQFF	TGTGCCAGCAGCCAAGTCCCCAGCAATGAGCAGTTCTTC
NA	TRBV28	NA	TRBJ1-4	CASSMGGGVEKLFF	TGTGCCAGCAGCATGGGCGGCGGGGTTGAAAAACTGTTTTTT
NA	TRBV30	NA	TRBJ1-1	CAWSQGAAFF	TGTGCCTGGAGTCAAGGGGCGGCTTTCTTT
NA	TRBV6-4	NA	TRBJ2-3	CASSETGDTDTQYF	TGTGCCAGCAGTGAAACCGGGGACACAGATACGCAGTATTTT
NA	TRBV2	TRBD1	TRBJ2-1	CASRASRDRGNEQFF	TGTGCCAGCAGAGCCTCCCGGGACAGGGGGAATGAGCAGTTCTTC
NA	TRBV7-9	NA	TRBJ2-2	CASSFGVGRANTGELFF	TGTGCCAGCAGCTTCGGTGTTGGGAGAGCGAACACCGGGGAGCTGTTTTTT
NA	TRBV29-1	TRBD2	TRBJ2-6	CSVGSSGGSGANVLTF	TGCAGCGTTGGTTCTAGCGGGGGCTCTGGGGCCAACGTCCTGACTTTC
NA	TRBV9	NA	TRBJ2-2	CASSVDREFGGELFF	TGTGCCAGCAGCGTAGACAGGGAATTCGGCGGGGAGCTGTTTTTT
NA	TRBV4-3	TRBD1	TRBJ2-1	CASSRKGQSWDEQFF	TGCGCCAGCAGCCGAAAGGGACAGAGCTGGGATGAGCAGTTCTTC
NA	TRBV5-1	TRBD1	TRBJ2-7	CASTQGAFYEQYF	TGCGCCAGCACACAGGGGGCCTTTTACGAGCAGTACTTC
NA	TRBV9	NA	TRBJ1-1	CASSPSPPGVGEAFF	TGTGCCAGCAGCCCGTCCCCTCCCGGGGTCGGTGAAGCTTTCTTT
once	TRBV11-1	NA	TRBJ1-6	CASRETGYNSPLHF	TGTGCCAGCAGGGAAACAGGGTATAATTCACCCCTCCACTTT
NA	TRBV5-1	TRBD2	TRBJ2-1	CASSPGTDGTSGGAGQFF	TGCGCCAGCAGCCCTGGGACGGACGGGACTAGCGGGGGGGCCGGGCAGTTCTTC
NA	TRBV4-1	NA	TRBJ1-1	CASSQSTMGGGTEAFF	TGCGCCAGCAGCCAATCAACTATGGGGGGGGGCACTGAAGCTTTCTTT
once	TRBV10-3	NA	TRBJ2-3	CAIANADTQYF	TGTGCCATAGCCAACGCAGATACGCAGTATTTT
NA	TRBV6-1	TRBD1	TRBJ1-5	CASSAFDRASNQPQHF	TGTGCCAGCAGTGCTTTCGACAGGGCTAGCAATCAGCCCCAGCATTTT
NA	TRBV5-4	NA	TRBJ1-2	CASSQDSYGYTF	TGTGCCAGCAGCCAGGACAGCTATGGCTACACCTTC